These 17 T cell receptor beta chains were sequenced from one sample in a study of PD-1 blockade in classical Hodgkin lymphoma. Each patient relapsed following autologous stem cell transplantation, and prior brentuximab vedotin exposure differed. Profiling relied on immunoSEQ multiplex PCR, and the TCRdb table lists in-frame clones only, not all of them. The table lists about 75,000 clones, 85% to 95% of them singletons. The sample here was peripheral blood mononuclear cells (PBMCs), taken at baseline. The receptors were gathered from a human donor with classical Hodgkin lymphoma.

The sample holds a few counts of this clone. The chain combines TRBV4-2 with TRBJ2-3, with TRBD2 matching 12 bases. The CDR3 is 18 amino acids. Germline assignment: CDR1 LGHNA and CDR2 YNFKEQ. The V and J ends lost 0 bases and 2 bases, in that order; junction bases with no gene match: 6. Written as DNA, the CDR3 is TGTGCCAGCAGCCAAGATCTCCTAGCGGGGGGGCCCACAGATACGCAGTATTTT. Protein sequence: CASSQDLLAGGPTDTQYF.

The chain has TRBV7-8 and TRBJ2-5, with 16 bases that match TRBD2. The CDR3 spans 18 residues. Per the germline V gene, CDR1 is SGHVS and CDR2 is FQNEAQ. The J segment lost 4 bases and the V segment lost 1 base, leaving 6 bases of the junction unmatched. CDR3 nucleotide sequence: TGTGCCAGCAGCTTAGGGGGACTAGCGGGGGGGCCCGCAGAGACCCAGTACTTC. Encoded protein: CASSLGGLAGGPAETQYF.

As DNA, the CDR3 is TGTGCCAGCAGCGTTAGTTCAGGGTATGGCTACACCTTC. It yields the protein CASSVSSGYGYTF. The chain has TRBV7-9 and TRBJ1-2; weak D call: TRBD1 (5 bases). The CDR3 is made up of 13 amino acids. V was clipped by 5 bases and J by 5 bases, with 12 bases between them. CDR1 and CDR2 from the germline V gene are SEHNR and FQNEAQ (reference sequence).

V usage is TRBV2 and J usage is TRBJ1-5; 7 bases align to TRBD1. Germline V gives CDR1 SNHLY, CDR2 FYNNEI. CDR3 length: 16 amino acids. After removal of 2 bases from V and 3 bases from J, the junction contained 7 bases not matched to a gene. The CDR3 sequence is CASSEWEGGNNQPQHF. The CDR3 nucleotides read TGTGCCAGCAGTGAATGGGAAGGGGGCAACAATCAGCCCCAGCATTTT.

The chain employs TRBV4-2 and TRBJ2-7; a weak D match, TRBD2 (7 bases). Trimming removed 0 bases from V and 2 bases from J, with 17 bases in between. The CDR3 sequence is 17 residues long. Germline assignment: CDR1 LGHNA and CDR2 YNFKEQ. The CDR3: CASSQEASRGLPYEQYF. The DNA for the CDR3 is TGTGCCAGCAGCCAAGAAGCCTCGCGGGGGCTGCCCTACGAGCAGTACTTC.

V is TRBV19 and J is TRBJ2-1; TRBD1 might be the D (5 bases). Germline V gene data show CDR1 as LNHDA and CDR2 as SQIVND (reference sequence). This CDR3 spans 14 amino acids. V gave up 6 bases and J gave up 2 bases, with 11 bases separating them. CDR3 bases: TGTGCCAGTAGGCTGGTGGGGCCCTACAATGAGCAGTTCTTC. Protein product: CASRLVGPYNEQFF.

J is TRBJ1-1 and V is TRBV28; the D gene is possibly TRBD1 (6 bases). CDR3 length: 13 amino acids. Germline V gene lookup returns CDR1 MDHEN and CDR2 SYDVKM. V lost 7 bases and J 0 bases, leaving 9 bases between the germline ends. CDR3 amino acids: CASIPGVNTEAFF. In DNA form, the CDR3 reads TGTGCCAGCATTCCAGGGGTGAACACTGAAGCTTTCTTT.

This rearrangement joins TRBV30 to TRBJ2-3, with 8 positions matching TRBD1. Germline loops: CDR1 GTSNPN, CDR2 SVGIG (reference sequence). CDR3 length: 15 residues. J gave up 4 bases and V 0 bases, and 6 bases lay outside the gene matches. CDR3 bases: TGTGCCTGGAGTGTCGGACAGGGAAGGGCAGATACGCAGTATTTT. It specifies CAWSVGQGRADTQYF.

The genes are TRBV6-1 and TRBJ2-7, with no clear D. This CDR3 comprises 15 residues. V lost 6 bases and J 0 bases, leaving 15 bases between the germline ends. CDR1 is MNHNS, CDR2 SASEGT, per germline. The CDR3 sequence: CASRDPGPSSYEQYF. CDR3 coding DNA: TGTGCCAGCAGGGACCCCGGTCCTAGCTCCTACGAGCAGTACTTC.

This chain joins TRBV28 and TRBJ2-3, with D unclear. The CDR3 consists of 13 residues. The germline gives CDR1 MDHEN, CDR2 SYDVKM. Trimming left V 4 bases short and J 2 bases short, with 7 bases between. DNA for the CDR3: TGTGCCAGCAGTTCAGAATCCACAGATACGCAGTATTTT. Its translation is CASSSESTDTQYF.

The rearrangement uses TRBV5-6 and TRBJ1-5, with a tentative D call TRBD1 (5 bases). The CDR3 covers 14 residues. Deletions cut 4 bases from V and 6 bases from J, with 14 bases between. In germline, CDR1 is SGHDT, CDR2 YYEEEE. CDR3 amino acids: CASSPAGTAQPQHF. CDR3 in DNA: TGTGCCAGCAGCCCTGCAGGGACGGCTCAGCCCCAGCATTTT.

This chain links TRBV2 with TRBJ2-5; perhaps TRBD2 as D (6 bases). Between the trimmed V and J ends, which lost 3 bases and 5 bases, there was a span of 13 bases. From germline, CDR1 is SNHLY and CDR2 FYNNEI. The CDR3 totals 14 residues. The CDR3, as DNA: TGTGCCAGCAGTGATGCCCTGGGGAGGGAGACCCAGTACTTC. The encoded protein is CASSDALGRETQYF.

The chain links TRBV7-2 to TRBJ2-7; TRBD1 is a possible D gene (5 bases). Germline-derived CDR1 and CDR2 are SGHTA and FQGNSA. The CDR3 contains 13 residues. V lost 3 bases and J lost 6, with 12 bases in between. The CDR3 loop reads CASSFGAGREQYF. The CDR3 bases are TGTGCCAGCAGCTTTGGGGCAGGGCGCGAGCAGTACTTC.

In nucleotides, the CDR3 is TGCGCCAGCAGTGAGGGGGGTGGGACTAGTTATACGCAGTATTTT. Its translation is CASSEGGGTSYTQYF. The rearrangement joins TRBV10-2 to TRBJ2-3; 8 bases fit TRBD2. The junction had 8 bases not matched to a gene; V was cut back by 2 bases and J by 7 bases. The CDR3 spans 15 residues. The germline CDR1 and CDR2 sequences are WSHSY and SAAADI.

V and J are TRBV4-2 and TRBJ2-1; D gene uncertain. V was clipped by 6 bases and J by 5 bases, with 17 bases between them. The V gene's germline CDR1 is LGHNA and CDR2 YNFKEQ. CDR3 size: 15 residues. The CDR3 protein is CASSPGPLRNNEQFF. In nucleotides, the CDR3 is TGTGCCAGCAGTCCTGGACCCTTGAGGAACAATGAGCAGTTCTTC.

The chain uses TRBV6-5 and TRBJ1-2, with D possibly being TRBD1 (5 bases). The CDR3 runs to 12 residues. CDR1 and CDR2 (germline): MNHEY, SVGAGI. V lost 7 bases to trimming and J lost 8 bases, with 14 bases between them. The CDR3 sequence: CASKGPGWGYTF. CDR3 DNA: TGTGCCAGCAAAGGGCCAGGGTGGGGCTACACCTTC.

The J gene is TRBJ2-1, the V gene TRBV30, with TRBD1 matching 8 bases. After removal of 4 bases from V and 4 bases from J, the junction contained 3 bases not matched to a gene. CDR3 size: 13 residues. CDR1 and CDR2 (germline): GTSNPN, SVGIG (reference sequence). CDR3 DNA sequence: TGTGCCTGGACGGGACAGGATTACAATGAGCAGTTCTTC. Amino acid sequence: CAWTGQDYNEQFF.